What follows describes a single T cell receptor beta chain. What it binds is unknown. This entry belongs to a study of cytotoxic CD8 clonotypes in ibrutinib-treated CLL. About the study: 11 relapsed/refractory, more than 14 treatment-naive; roughly 17 IGHV unmutated. Recorded responses included around 24 partial and 2 complete; following median approximately 68 months, approximately 14 stayed remitted and 12 progressed. The study's findings and limits: T-cell clonality at baseline went above that of age-matched healthy donors and rose and fell with circulating CD8+ T-cell counts. Clonality increased at ibrutinib response and stayed stable in sustained remission. At progression, however, it fell back toward baseline.

Profiling relied on immunoSEQ multiplex PCR, and the TCRdb table lists in-frame clones only, not all of them. The sample lists some 130,000 clones, over 75% occurring once. CDR3 length: 16 amino acids. CDR1 SGDLS and CDR2 YYNGEE come from the germline V gene. V was shortened by 2 bases and J by 0 bases, with 13 bases between the two germline ends. V and J are TRBV9 and TRBJ2-3, with D tentatively TRBD2 (5 bases). Material: PBMCs, obtained after 24 months of ibrutinib treatment. This receptor was obtained from a human donor with chronic lymphocytic leukemia. CDR3 loop: CASSVLAKTSTDTQYF. The CDR3 DNA reads TGTGCCAGCAGCGTTCTAGCAAAGACTAGCACAGATACGCAGTATTTT. The entire variable domain, with the rest obtained from reference TRBV9 and TRBJ2-3, is as follows: DSGVTQTPKHLITATGQRVTLRCSPRSGDLSVYWYQQSLDQGLQFLIQYYNGEERAKGNILERFSAQQFPDLHSELNLSSLELGDSALYFCASSVLAKTSTDTQYFGPGTRLTVL.